This record looks at one T cell receptor beta chain sequence and its context. Its matching antigen is unknown. Germline V gene sequence: CDR1 KGHSH, CDR2 LQKENI. The CDR3 loop spans 13 amino acids. Trimming pared 5 bases from V and 1 base from J, leaving 8 bases between. Each CDR3 protein is one row after TCRdb ran MiXCR on the 5' RACE reads. The sample lists 300,000 or so distinct CDR3 sequences, around 7% occurring once. This specimen comes from a study of T cells after yellow fever vaccination. Findings of the study overall: Primary-vaccination clones mostly resurfaced post-booster (under 98% CD4, more than 80% CD8).

The rearrangement uses TRBV18 and TRBJ1-1, with D uncertain. Specimen: PBMCs, collected 35 to 50 days after the first yellow fever vaccination. This TCR was sampled from a man between 18 and 35 years old who received the YFV17D yellow fever vaccine. The CDR3 here is CASSSDENTEAFF. CDR3 coding DNA: TGTGCCAGCTCATCCGACGAGAACACTGAAGCTTTCTTT.